These T cell receptor beta chains were read from a single sample in a study of cytomegalovirus exposure and HLA in healthy donors. Assay: immunoSEQ multiplex PCR; the TCRdb copy retains only in-frame clones and omits some. The profile shows 110,000 to 150,000 clones, approximately 78% of them singletons. Sequencing was done on a sample of PBMCs. Receptors originate from a woman aged 40-49 years in good health and CMV-seropositive. The CDR3 runs from the conserved cysteine through the conserved F or W. The order of the fields is J gene, V gene, clone size, D gene, CDR3 DNA, CDR3 protein. A D gene is named only where the DNA matches it firmly. Clone size, where shown, is once, few, many, or a class for clones that have expanded.

>TRBJ2-2|TRBV6-1|-|-
TGTGCCAGCAGTGAACAGGCTGACACCGGGGAGCTGTTTTTT
CASSEQADTGELFF
>TRBJ1-1|TRBV7-9|-|-
TGTGCCAGCAGCAAGCCAGGGGCCGGTGAAGCTTTCTTT
CASSKPGAGEAFF
>TRBJ1-1|TRBV27|-|-
TGTGCCAGCAGTTTATCAGGGGACACTGAAGCTTTCTTT
CASSLSGDTEAFF
>TRBJ2-3|TRBV9|-|TRBD2
TGTGCCAGCAACCCTCCCCTTGGAACCGGGACTAACACAGATACGCAGTATTTT
CASNPPLGTGTNTDTQYF
>TRBJ1-1|TRBV7-2|-|TRBD1
TGTGCCAGCAGCTTCACAGGGGGCGAAGCTTTCTTT
CASSFTGGEAFF
>TRBJ2-1|TRBV9|-|-
TGTGCCAGCAGCTCGGCTAGCAACGAGCAGTTCTTC
CASSSASNEQFF
>TRBJ2-1|TRBV7-9|-|TRBD2
TGTGCCAGCAGCGCACTAGCGGGAGGCATCCACAATGAGCAGTTCTTC
CASSALAGGIHNEQFF
>TRBJ2-7|TRBV6-4|-|-
TGTGCCAGCAGTGCCATCCGGGTAAGGCATTTCTACGAGCAGTACTTC
CASSAIRVRHFYEQYF
>TRBJ1-6|TRBV7-8|few|-
TGTGCCAGCAGCTCCGGGGGGAGCTCCTATAATTCACCCCTCCACTTT
CASSSGGSSYNSPLHF
>TRBJ1-2|TRBV27|-|-
TGTGCCAGCAGTTCCCAAGGGGAGGTAGCTAACTATGGCTACACCTTC
CASSSQGEVANYGYTF
>TRBJ2-5|TRBV4-1|-|TRBD2
TGCGCCAGCAGCCAAGAGATTCGGCTAGCGGCTCAAGAGACCCAGTACTTC
CASSQEIRLAAQETQYF
>TRBJ2-1|TRBV5-4|-|TRBD2
TGTGCCAGCAGCTCGTGGTTAAGACTAGCGGAAATCAATGAGCAGTTCTTC
CASSSWLRLAEINEQFF
>TRBJ1-5|TRBV30|-|TRBD1
TGTGCCTGGAGTGTACAGGGGCGGTATCAGCCCCAGCATTTT
CAWSVQGRYQPQHF
>TRBJ2-3|TRBV29-1|-|-
TGCAGCGTTCCTACTCCGAGGGTTTTCGGCACAGATACGCAGTATTTT
CSVPTPRVFGTDTQYF
>TRBJ1-1|TRBV7-9|-|-
TGTGCCAGCAGCTTAGCGCCCCGGACACGGCACACTGAAGCTTTCTTT
CASSLAPRTRHTEAFF
>TRBJ2-7|TRBV10-3|few|TRBD1
TGTGCCACCTCCCGGGACAGGGAAAACGAGCAGTACTTC
CATSRDRENEQYF
>TRBJ2-3|TRBV4-3|-|TRBD2
TGCGCCAGCAGCCCGCGACTAGCGGGGCCAACAGATACGCAGTATTTT
CASSPRLAGPTDTQYF
>TRBJ2-1|TRBV4-1|few|TRBD2
TGCGCCAGCAGCCAAGATGTGCGGGAGCGACCAACCTACAATGAGCAGTTCTTC
CASSQDVRERPTYNEQFF
>TRBJ1-1|TRBV28|once|TRBD1
TGTGCCAGCAGTTCCCCCGCGGGACAGGGAGTTGAAGCTTTCTTT
CASSSPAGQGVEAFF
>TRBJ2-7|TRBV19|-|-
TGTGCCAGTAGCGAAGGAGGGCCAGTTTACGAGCAGTACTTC
CASSEGGPVYEQYF
>TRBJ2-7|TRBV9|-|TRBD1
TGTGCCAGCGGACCGACAGGGGAGGCAATGTACGAGCAGTACTTC
CASGPTGEAMYEQYF
>TRBJ2-7|TRBV4-1|once|-
TGCGCCAGCAGCCAAGTAAATCGTGCCGGCGAGCAGTACTTC
CASSQVNRAGEQYF
>TRBJ2-7|TRBV9|-|TRBD2
TGTGCCAGCAGCGGTAGCGGGGCCCCCATGGTGTACTTC
CASSGSGAPMVYF
>TRBJ1-1|TRBV28|once|-
TGTGCCAGCAGCCCTACCGGACTGAGGGAAGCTTTCTTT
CASSPTGLREAFF
>TRBJ2-7|TRBV28|-|TRBD2
TGTGCCAGCAGTTCCTACCGACTAGCTTCAACCTACGAGCAGTACTTC
CASSSYRLASTYEQYF
>TRBJ1-2|TRBV7-9|-|TRBD1
TGTGCCAGCAGCCTCGAGACAGGGGAAAATGGCTACACCTTC
CASSLETGENGYTF
>TRBJ2-5|TRBV7-8|-|-
TGTGCCAGCAGCTATCTAGACGGGGAGACCCAGTACTTC
CASSYLDGETQYF
>TRBJ1-1|TRBV19|-|-
TGTGCCAGTAGTTATTCTTCGGGAATGGGGGCTTTCTTT
CASSYSSGMGAFF
>TRBJ2-3|TRBV4-2|once|TRBD2
TGTGCCAGCAGCCAAGATCCCCCCGAGACTAGCGGGACAGATACGCAGTATTTT
CASSQDPPETSGTDTQYF
>TRBJ2-3|TRBV6-1|-|-
TGTGCCAGCAGTGAAGGGGCGGGAAGAGGAGATACGCAGTATTTT
CASSEGAGRGDTQYF
>TRBJ1-3|TRBV5-1|-|-
TGCGCCAGCAGCCCCTATGGCGACAGGCCCATATATTTT
CASSPYGDRPIYF
>TRBJ2-3|TRBV19|-|TRBD2
TGTGCCAGTAGTATTGAGCGGGGGGTCAGGACGCAGTATTTT
CASSIERGVRTQYF
>TRBJ2-3|TRBV7-3|-|TRBD2
TGTGCCAGCAGCCCCGGGACTAGCGGGAGTACGGATACGCAGTATTTT
CASSPGTSGSTDTQYF
>TRBJ1-5|TRBV30|-|TRBD1
TGTGCCTGGAGTGTATTAGAGGCAGGGGGAAATCAGCCCCAGCATTTT
CAWSVLEAGGNQPQHF
>TRBJ2-3|TRBV10-3|once|-
TGTGCCATCAGTGATGGGCGGGGCATACGGTCCGGCCCAGATACGCAGTATTTT
CAISDGRGIRSGPDTQYF
>TRBJ2-5|TRBV7-7|-|-
TGTGCCAGCAGCGAGTCGCATTCCCAAGCGAGGTACTTC
CASSESHSQARYF
>TRBJ1-2|TRBV30|-|-
TGTGCCTGGAGTGTGGGGGGGACCCTTTCCGGCTACACCTTC
CAWSVGGTLSGYTF
>TRBJ2-5|TRBV7-8|-|-
TGTGCCAGCAGCTTACTTGGTCGGGGGGCAGGGGAGACCCAGTACTTC
CASSLLGRGAGETQYF
>TRBJ2-5|TRBV7-3|-|TRBD2
TGTGCCAGCAGCTTGGGACTAGCAGACGAGACCCAGTACTTC
CASSLGLADETQYF
>TRBJ2-7|TRBV4-3|-|-
TGCGCCAGCAGCCAAGGACACACCTACGAGCAGTACTTC
CASSQGHTYEQYF
>TRBJ1-4|TRBV4-1|-|-
TGCGCCAGCAGCCCCCCGGGGAGGAACGAAAAACTGTTTTTT
CASSPPGRNEKLFF
>TRBJ1-4|TRBV19|-|-
TGTGCCAGTCGCCTAGGAGTTGCAACTAATGAAAAACTGTTTTTT
CASRLGVATNEKLFF
>TRBJ2-7|TRBV19|few|TRBD1
TGTGCCAGTAGCCCGGACAGGGGACCTTGGGAGCAGTACTTC
CASSPDRGPWEQYF
>TRBJ2-3|TRBV6-6|-|TRBD2
TGTGCCAGCAGTCGGACTAGCGGGAGGGAGGCAGATACGCAGTATTTT
CASSRTSGREADTQYF
>TRBJ1-3|TRBV7-2|-|-
TGTGCCAGCAGCTTAAAGGGGCTCTCTGGAAACACCATATATTTT
CASSLKGLSGNTIYF
>TRBJ2-7|TRBV6-4|-|TRBD1
TGTGCCAGCAGTGACGTGGGGGCAGGGGGCTTCTACGAGCAGTACTTC
CASSDVGAGGFYEQYF
>TRBJ1-2|TRBV19|-|TRBD1
TGTGCCAGCCTTCCGGGACAGAACAACTATGGCTACACCTTC
CASLPGQNNYGYTF
>TRBJ2-7|TRBV7-6|once|-
TGTGCCAGCAGCTTGTCGGGAAAGGTGTACGAGCAGTACTTC
CASSLSGKVYEQYF
>TRBJ2-1|TRBV28|-|TRBD1
TGTGCCAGCAGCGAGGCGGGACAGGGTGGAAATGAGCAGTTCTTC
CASSEAGQGGNEQFF
>TRBJ2-7|TRBV15|-|TRBD1
TGTGCCACCAGCAGTCTTTCCGGGACAGGGGTTGACGAGCAGTACTTC
CATSSLSGTGVDEQYF